This T cell receptor (beta chain) stems from a study of tumor-infiltrating lymphocytes in primary liver carcinoma (dated by TCRdb to 2016 to 2017). At the level of the whole study: Surgical resection was performed in China between 2015 and early 2016 on a few patients with histopathologically diagnosed primary liver carcinoma. Hepatocellular carcinoma (four) or combined HCC and intrahepatic cholangiocarcinoma (one) was present in the five patients, who were three men and two women aged 30 to 69 years. The five patients had tumors of stage T1-T3 N0M0, with maximum diameters ranging from roughly 4.2 to 10 cm. Roughly 3.5 to 8 million productive TCRbeta reads were obtained per sample, and no significant difference in read depth was found between tissue types. TCRbeta repertoire sequencing, expression microarrays and whole-exome sequencing were combined in the study across five regions of each liver tumor, with adjacent normal tissue and blood also included. A total of around 35 specimens from 5 patients, comprising approximately 25 tumor regions, 5 adjacent noncancerous liver tissues and 5 peripheral blood samples, were covered by TCRbeta repertoire sequencing. Reproducibility between technical replicate repertoires was high, with correlation coefficients above 0.95 and mean shared-clone rates approximately 0.9.

Paper-wide results and their limitations: A significantly larger repertoire fraction was made up by the top 250 clones in tumors than in blood (p = 0.039). Because sequencing covered only the TCR beta chain and unpaired alpha chains were not captured, true repertoire diversity is likely underestimated. With just a few patients in the study, the authors point out that the findings should be validated in a larger study. Pairs of tumor regions showed greater repertoire overlap (mean around 36%) than tumor-adjacent pairs (around 17%) or tumor-blood pairs (approximately 15%), which is consistent with antigen-driven expansion. Because the samples were bulk and unsorted, CD4+ and CD8+ T cell repertoires could not be compared.

TCRbeta-specific cDNA was reverse-transcribed from roughly 500 ng total RNA using a constant-region primer and ProtoScript II reverse transcriptase. Construction of the TCRbeta libraries relied on three nested rounds of multiplex PCR, following a slightly modified ARM-PCR procedure. Each of the first two PCR rounds ran for approximately 11 cycles using multiplex TRBV1-TRBV30 forward primers together with a Cbeta reverse primer. Sample barcodes and Illumina adapters were added in a final 25-cycle PCR with Deep VentR polymerase. Amplicons of 200-500 bp were gel-purified with a QIAquick gel extraction kit before sequencing. TCRbeta amplicons were sequenced on an Illumina HiSeq 2500 with 250-bp paired-end reads. The authors' pipeline ran thus. To recover full CDR3 sequences, reads were quality-trimmed using Trimmomatic v0.33 and paired reads were then merged using FLASH v1.2.11. V, D and J germline segments were assigned to the rearranged TCRbeta sequences by MiGEC v1.2.1b. Clonotype statistics and Shannon-Wiener diversity indices were computed with VDJtools v1.0.0. To cut down on sampling bias, every analysis after diversity analysis relied on just the 250 most abundant clonotypes from each sample. TCRdb handled the public reads itself, with Q25 trimming in fastp and clone calling in MiXCR, and kept productive beta chains. Entries that share a CDR3 protein sequence are merged under the most common genes and DNA. For this entry, the V and J calls and clone size follow TCRdb and not the study's own pipeline. For this sample the table gives about 310,000 distinct CDR3 sequences, of which about three fifths were detected only once. Clones ranked in the top ten supply 15% to 20% of the sample.

RNA from unsorted whole blood was extracted with TRIzol reagent, and germline DNA was obtained with the DNeasy Blood & Tissue kit. At the time of sampling, the patients had chronic HBV infection and had not received any treatment. About 4 milliliters of peripheral blood were collected into K2EDTA tubes before surgery. Concerning this clonotype itself: This clone's antigen is unknown. Its ends do not fully match the called genes, so a read error is possible.

The germline V gene sets CDR1 to SGHAT and CDR2 to FQNNGV. The CDR3 contains 13 residues, cysteine and phenylalanine counted. The read is trimmed to its CDR3 DNA, 39 bases read in frame from base 1. The origin of this receptor is a young woman with primary liver carcinoma and hepatitis B virus infection. The chain was built from TRBV11-2 and TRBJ2-2; no D gene call is confident. The sample was peripheral blood. The bases are TGTACCAGCAGCTTTACAAACACTGGGGAGCTGTTTTTT. Its protein is CTSSFTNTGELFF.